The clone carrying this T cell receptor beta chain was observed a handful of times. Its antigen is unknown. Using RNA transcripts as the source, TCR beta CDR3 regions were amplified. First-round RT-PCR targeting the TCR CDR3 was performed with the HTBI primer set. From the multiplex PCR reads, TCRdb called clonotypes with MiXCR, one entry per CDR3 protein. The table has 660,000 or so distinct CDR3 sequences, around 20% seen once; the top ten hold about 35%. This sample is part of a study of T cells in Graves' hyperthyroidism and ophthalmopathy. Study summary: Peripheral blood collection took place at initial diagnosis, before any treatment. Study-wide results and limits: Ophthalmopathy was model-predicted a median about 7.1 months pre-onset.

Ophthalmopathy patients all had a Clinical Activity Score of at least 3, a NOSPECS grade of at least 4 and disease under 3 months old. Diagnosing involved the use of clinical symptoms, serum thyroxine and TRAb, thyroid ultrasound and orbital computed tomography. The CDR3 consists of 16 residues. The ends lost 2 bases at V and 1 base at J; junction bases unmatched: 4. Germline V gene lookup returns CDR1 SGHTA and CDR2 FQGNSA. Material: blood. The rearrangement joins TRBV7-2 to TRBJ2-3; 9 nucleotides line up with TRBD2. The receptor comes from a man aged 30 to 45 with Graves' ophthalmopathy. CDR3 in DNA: TGTGCCAGCAGCTTATGGGCTAGCGGGGGCACAGATACGCAGTATTTT. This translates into CASSLWASGGTDTQYF.